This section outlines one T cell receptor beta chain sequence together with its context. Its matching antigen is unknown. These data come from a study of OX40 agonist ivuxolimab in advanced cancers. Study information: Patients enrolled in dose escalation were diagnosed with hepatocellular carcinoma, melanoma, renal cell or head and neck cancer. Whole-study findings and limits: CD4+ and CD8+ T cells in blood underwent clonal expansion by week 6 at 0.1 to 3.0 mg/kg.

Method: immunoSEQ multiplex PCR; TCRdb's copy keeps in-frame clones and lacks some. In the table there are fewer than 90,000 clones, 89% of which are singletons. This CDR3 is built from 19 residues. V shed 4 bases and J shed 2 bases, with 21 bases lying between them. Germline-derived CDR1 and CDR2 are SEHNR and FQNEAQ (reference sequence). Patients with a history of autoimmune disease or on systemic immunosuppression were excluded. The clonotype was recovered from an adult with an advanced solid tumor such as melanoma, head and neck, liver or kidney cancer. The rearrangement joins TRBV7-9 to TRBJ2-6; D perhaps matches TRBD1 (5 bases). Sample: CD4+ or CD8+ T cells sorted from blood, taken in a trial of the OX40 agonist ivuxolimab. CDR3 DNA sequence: TGTGCCAGCAGCTCCCCCCCTTGGCAGGGAATTACTGGGGCCAACGTCCTGACTTTC. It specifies CASSSPPWQGITGANVLTF.